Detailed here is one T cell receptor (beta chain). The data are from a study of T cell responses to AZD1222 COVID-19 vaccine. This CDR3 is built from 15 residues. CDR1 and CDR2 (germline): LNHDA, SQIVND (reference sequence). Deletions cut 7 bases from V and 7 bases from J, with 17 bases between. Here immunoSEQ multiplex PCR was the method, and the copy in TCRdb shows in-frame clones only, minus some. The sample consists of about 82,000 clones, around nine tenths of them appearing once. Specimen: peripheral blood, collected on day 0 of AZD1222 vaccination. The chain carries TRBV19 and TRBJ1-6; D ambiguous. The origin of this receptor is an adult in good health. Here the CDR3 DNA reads TGTGCCAGTACCCAGGACCGAGACTGGAATTCACCCCTCCACTTT. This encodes CASTQDRDWNSPLHF.